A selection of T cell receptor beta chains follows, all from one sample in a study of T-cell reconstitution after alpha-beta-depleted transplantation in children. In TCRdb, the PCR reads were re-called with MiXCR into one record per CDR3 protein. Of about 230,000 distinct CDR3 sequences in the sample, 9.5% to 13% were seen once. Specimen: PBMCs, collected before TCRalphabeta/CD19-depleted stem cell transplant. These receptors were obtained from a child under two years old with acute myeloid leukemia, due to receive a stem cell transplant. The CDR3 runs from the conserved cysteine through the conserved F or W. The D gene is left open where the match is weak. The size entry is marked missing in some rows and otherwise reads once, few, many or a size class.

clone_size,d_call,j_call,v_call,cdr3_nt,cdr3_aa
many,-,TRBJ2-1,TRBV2,TGTGCCAGCAAGAAGGGGGTTGCCTACAATGAGCAGTTCTTC,CASKKGVAYNEQFF
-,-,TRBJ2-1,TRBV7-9,TGTGCCAGCAGCCAAATAGCGAAACCCAATGAGCAGTTCTTC,CASSQIAKPNEQFF
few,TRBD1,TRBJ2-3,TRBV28,TGTGCCAGCAGTACCACAGGGGGCTACACAGATACGCAGTATTTT,CASSTTGGYTDTQYF
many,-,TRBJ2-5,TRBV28,TGTGCCAGCAGTTTTTCCGGTCCCTTAGAGACCCAGTACTTC,CASSFSGPLETQYF
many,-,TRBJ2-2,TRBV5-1,TGCGCCAGCAGCTTGGAACTAGAGGCCGGGGAGCTGTTTTTT,CASSLELEAGELFF
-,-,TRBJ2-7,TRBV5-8,TGTGCCAGCGGCCCCGGACTGGGCCGGGACGAGCAGTACTTC,CASGPGLGRDEQYF
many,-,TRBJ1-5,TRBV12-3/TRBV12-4,TGTGCCAGCAGCTCGGGACTTCAACAGCCCCAGCATTTT,CASSSGLQQPQHF
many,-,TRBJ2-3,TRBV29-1,TGCAGCGTAAAGCAGGGCCTACTAAACACAGATACGCAGTATTTT,CSVKQGLLNTDTQYF
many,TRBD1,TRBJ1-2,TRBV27,TGTGCCAGCAGTTTAGGAGGACAGGGGCATGGCTACACCTTC,CASSLGGQGHGYTF
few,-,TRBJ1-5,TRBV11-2,TGTGCCCACGTCGGAGGGGAGGTTTGGAAGCCCCAGCATTTT,CAHVGGEVWKPQHF
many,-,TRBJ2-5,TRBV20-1,TGCAGTGCTAGAGCCGGACGTTTTCAACAAGAGACCCAGTACTTC,CSARAGRFQQETQYF
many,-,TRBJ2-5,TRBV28,TGTGCCAGCAGTTTGAGGTTTGGTGGCAGGGTAACGGAGACCCAGTACTTC,CASSLRFGGRVTETQYF